A selection of T cell receptor beta chains follows, all from one sample in a study of cytomegalovirus exposure and HLA in healthy donors. Produced via immunoSEQ multiplex PCR; TCRdb's table is partial and in-frame only. The data hold approximately 100,000 clones, with roughly 80% observed a single time. The sample was PBMCs. The receptors were gathered from a woman in her forties or fifties in good health and CMV-seropositive. The conserved cysteine and the conserved F or W are not part of the CDR3 here. Each record gives: V gene, CDR3 length, J gene, CDR3 protein.

>TRBV6-6|13|TRBJ2-5
ASSSLAGVQETQY
>TRBV7-9|13|TRBJ1-3
SSSLEGARGNTIY
>TRBV29-1|11|TRBJ1-1
SGRGGFDTEAF
>TRBV15|15|TRBJ1-5
ATSRDGYGQVDQPQH
>TRBV4-3|12|TRBJ2-3
ASSQGGGTDTQY
>TRBV28|13|TRBJ2-2
ASSFPGQGTGELF
>TRBV7-6|12|TRBJ1-5
ASSLSTGNQPQH
>TRBV5-4|13|TRBJ2-3
ASRPGGGDTDTQY
>TRBV27|13|TRBJ1-2
ASSFSDRLAYGYT
>TRBV13|14|TRBJ1-5
ASSLGGTGGNQPQH
>TRBV6-5|13|TRBJ2-1
ASSYQRTGVNEQF